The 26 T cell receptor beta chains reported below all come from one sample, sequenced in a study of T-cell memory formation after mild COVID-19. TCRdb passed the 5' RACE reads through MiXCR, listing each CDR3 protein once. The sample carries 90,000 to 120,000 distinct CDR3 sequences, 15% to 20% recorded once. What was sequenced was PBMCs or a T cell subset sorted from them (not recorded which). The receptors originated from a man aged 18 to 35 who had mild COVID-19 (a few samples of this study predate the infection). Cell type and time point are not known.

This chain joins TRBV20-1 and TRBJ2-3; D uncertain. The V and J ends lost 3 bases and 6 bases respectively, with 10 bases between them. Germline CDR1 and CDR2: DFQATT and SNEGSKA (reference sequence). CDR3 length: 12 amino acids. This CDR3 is CSASTSWDTQYF. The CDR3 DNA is TGCAGTGCTAGTACCTCTTGGGATACGCAGTATTTT.

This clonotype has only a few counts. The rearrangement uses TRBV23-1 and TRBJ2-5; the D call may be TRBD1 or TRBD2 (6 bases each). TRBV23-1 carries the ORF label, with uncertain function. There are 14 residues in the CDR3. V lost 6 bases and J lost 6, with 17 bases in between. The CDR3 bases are TGCGCCAGCAGGCAGAAGGGGGGTACGAAGACCCAGTACTTC. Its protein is CASRQKGGTKTQYF.

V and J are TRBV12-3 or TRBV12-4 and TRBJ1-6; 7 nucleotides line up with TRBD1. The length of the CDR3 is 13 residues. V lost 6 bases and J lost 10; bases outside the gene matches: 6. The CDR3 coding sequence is TGTGCCAGCAGCTACAGGGGTTTCTCACCCCTCCACTTT. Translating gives CASSYRGFSPLHF.

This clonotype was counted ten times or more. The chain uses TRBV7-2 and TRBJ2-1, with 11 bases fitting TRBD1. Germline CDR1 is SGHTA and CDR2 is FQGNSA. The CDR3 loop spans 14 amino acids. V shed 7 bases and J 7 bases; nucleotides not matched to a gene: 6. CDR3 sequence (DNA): TGTGCCAGCAAAGGACAGGGGGCGCTTAATGAGCAGTTCTTC. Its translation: CASKGQGALNEQFF.

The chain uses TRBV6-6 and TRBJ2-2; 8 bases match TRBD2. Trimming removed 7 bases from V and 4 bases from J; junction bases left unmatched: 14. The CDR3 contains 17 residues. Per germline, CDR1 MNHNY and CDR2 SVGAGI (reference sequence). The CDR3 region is CASTKDRSGGATGELFF. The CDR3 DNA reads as TGTGCCAGCACCAAGGACCGCTCCGGGGGGGCCACCGGGGAGCTGTTTTTT.

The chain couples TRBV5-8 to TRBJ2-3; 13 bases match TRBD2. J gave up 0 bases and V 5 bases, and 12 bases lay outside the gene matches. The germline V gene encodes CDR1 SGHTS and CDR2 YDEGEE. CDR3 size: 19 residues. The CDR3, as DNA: TGTGCCAGCAGATGGACTAGCGGGGGACATCCCTTTAGCACAGATACGCAGTATTTT. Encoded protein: CASRWTSGGHPFSTDTQYF.

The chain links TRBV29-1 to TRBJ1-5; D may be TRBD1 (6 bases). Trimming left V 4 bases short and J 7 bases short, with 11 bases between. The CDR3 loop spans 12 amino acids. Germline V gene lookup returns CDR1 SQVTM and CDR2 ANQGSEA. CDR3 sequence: CSVGVRGQPQHF. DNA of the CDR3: TGCAGCGTTGGTGTAAGGGGGCAGCCCCAGCATTTT.

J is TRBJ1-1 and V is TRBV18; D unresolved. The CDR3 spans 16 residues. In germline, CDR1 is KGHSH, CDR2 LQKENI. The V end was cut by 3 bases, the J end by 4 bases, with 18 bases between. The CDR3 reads CASSPNGMGVGTEAFF. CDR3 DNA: TGTGCCAGCTCACCCAACGGAATGGGAGTGGGCACTGAAGCTTTCTTT.

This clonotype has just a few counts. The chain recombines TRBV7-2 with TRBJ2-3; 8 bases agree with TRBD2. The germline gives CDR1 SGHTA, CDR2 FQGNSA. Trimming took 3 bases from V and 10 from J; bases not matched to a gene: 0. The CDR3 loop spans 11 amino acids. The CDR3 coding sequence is TGTGCCAGCAGCTTGACTAGCGCGCAGTATTTT. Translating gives CASSLTSAQYF.

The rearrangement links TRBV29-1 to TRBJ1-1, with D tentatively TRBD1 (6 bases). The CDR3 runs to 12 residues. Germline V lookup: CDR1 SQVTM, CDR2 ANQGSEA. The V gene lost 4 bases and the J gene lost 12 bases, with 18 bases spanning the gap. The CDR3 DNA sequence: TGCAGCGTTGCAGCCGGGGACACGGGATCTTTCTTT. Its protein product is CSVAAGDTGSFF.

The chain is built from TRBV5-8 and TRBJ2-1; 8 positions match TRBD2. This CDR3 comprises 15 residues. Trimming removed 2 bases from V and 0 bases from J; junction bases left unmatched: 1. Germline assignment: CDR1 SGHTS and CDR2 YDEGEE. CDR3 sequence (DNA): TGTGCCAGCAGCTTAAGCGGGGGCTCCTACAATGAGCAGTTCTTC. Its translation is CASSLSGGSYNEQFF. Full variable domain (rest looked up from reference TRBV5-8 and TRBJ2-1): EAGVTQSPTHLIKTRGQQATLRCSPISGHTSVYWYQQALGLGLQFLLWYDEGEERNRGNFPPRFSGRQFPNYSSELNVNALELEDSALYLCASSLSGGSYNEQFFGPGTRLTVL.

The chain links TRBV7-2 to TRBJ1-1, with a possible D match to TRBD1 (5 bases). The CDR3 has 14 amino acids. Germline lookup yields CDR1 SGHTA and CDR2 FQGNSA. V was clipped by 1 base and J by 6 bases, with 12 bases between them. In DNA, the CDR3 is TGTGCCAGCAGCTTAGTGGATTGGGGGTCTGAAGCTTTCTTT. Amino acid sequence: CASSLVDWGSEAFF.

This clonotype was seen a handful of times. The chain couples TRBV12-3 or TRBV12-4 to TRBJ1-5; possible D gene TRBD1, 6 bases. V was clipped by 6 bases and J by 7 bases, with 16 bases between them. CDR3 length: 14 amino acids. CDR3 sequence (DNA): TGTGCCAGCAGACCCCGGGGGGCTGGGCAGCCCCAGCATTTT. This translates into CASRPRGAGQPQHF.

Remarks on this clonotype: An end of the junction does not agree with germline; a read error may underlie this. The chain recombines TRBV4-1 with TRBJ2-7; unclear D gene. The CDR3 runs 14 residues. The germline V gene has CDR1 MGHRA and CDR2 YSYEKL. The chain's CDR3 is CASSRQDGSYEQYF. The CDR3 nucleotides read TGCGCAAGCAGCCGACAAGACGGCTCCTACGAGCAGTACTTC.

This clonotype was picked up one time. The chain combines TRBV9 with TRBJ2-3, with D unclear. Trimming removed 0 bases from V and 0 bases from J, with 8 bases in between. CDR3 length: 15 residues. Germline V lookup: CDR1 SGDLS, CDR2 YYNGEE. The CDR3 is CASSVGRFSTDTQYF. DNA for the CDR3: TGTGCCAGCAGCGTAGGGCGGTTCAGCACAGATACGCAGTATTTT.

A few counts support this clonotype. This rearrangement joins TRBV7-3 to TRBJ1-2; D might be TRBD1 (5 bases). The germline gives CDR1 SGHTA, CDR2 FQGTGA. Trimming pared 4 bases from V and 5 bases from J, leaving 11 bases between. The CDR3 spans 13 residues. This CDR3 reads CASSWGKGYGYTF. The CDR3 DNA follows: TGTGCCAGCAGCTGGGGCAAGGGGTATGGCTACACCTTC.

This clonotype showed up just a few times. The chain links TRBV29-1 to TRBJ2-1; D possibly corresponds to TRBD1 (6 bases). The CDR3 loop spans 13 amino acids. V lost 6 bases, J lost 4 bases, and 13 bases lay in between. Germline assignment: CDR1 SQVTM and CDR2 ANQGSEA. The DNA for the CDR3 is TGCAGCGTAGTAACGACAGGATACAATGAGCAGTTCTTC. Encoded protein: CSVVTTGYNEQFF.

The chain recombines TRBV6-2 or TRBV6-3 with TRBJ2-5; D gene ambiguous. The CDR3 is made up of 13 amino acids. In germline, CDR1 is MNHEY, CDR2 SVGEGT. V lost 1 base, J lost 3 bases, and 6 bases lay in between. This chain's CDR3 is CASSYYGKETQYF. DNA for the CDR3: TGTGCCAGCAGTTACTACGGTAAAGAGACCCAGTACTTC.

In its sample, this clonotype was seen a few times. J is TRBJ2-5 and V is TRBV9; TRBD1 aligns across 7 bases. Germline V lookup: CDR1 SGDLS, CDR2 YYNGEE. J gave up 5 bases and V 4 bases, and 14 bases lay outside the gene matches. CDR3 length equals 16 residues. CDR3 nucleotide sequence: TGTGCCAGCAGCTTAGGGGGCGGTTCGTGGAGTGAGACCCAGTACTTC. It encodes CASSLGGGSWSETQYF.

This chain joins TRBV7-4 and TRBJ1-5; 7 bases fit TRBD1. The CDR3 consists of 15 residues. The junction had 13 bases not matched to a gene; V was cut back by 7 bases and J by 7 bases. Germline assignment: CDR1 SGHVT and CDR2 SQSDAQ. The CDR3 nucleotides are TGTGCCAGCAAAGGTCCGGGACAGCCTTGGCAGCCCCAGCATTTT. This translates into CASKGPGQPWQPQHF.

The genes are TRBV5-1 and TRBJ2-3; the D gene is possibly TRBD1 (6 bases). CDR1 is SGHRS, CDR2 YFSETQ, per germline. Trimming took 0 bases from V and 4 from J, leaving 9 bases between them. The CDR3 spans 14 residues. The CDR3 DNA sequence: TGCGCCAGCAGCTTGGGGGGGCGCGCAGATACGCAGTATTTT. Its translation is CASSLGGRADTQYF.

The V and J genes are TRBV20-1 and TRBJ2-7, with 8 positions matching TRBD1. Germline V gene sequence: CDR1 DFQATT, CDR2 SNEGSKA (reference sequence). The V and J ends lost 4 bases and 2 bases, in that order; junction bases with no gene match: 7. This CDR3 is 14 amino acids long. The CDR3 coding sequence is TGCAGTGCTACAGGGGGCGAGAATCCCTACGAGCAGTACGTC. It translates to CSATGGENPYEQYV.

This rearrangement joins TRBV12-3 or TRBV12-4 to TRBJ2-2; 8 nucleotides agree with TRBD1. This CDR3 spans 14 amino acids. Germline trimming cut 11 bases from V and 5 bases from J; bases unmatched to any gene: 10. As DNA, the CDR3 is TGTGCCTCTGAGGGACAGGCTATTACCGGGGAGCTGTTTTTT. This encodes CASEGQAITGELFF.

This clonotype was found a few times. The CDR3 loop is CSVPRGEQYV. The CDR3 DNA follows: TGCAGCGTTCCTCGGGGCGAGCAGTACGTC. The chain joins TRBV29-1 to TRBJ2-7, with D maybe TRBD2 (5 bases). Germline assignment: CDR1 SQVTM and CDR2 ANQGSEA. Between the trimmed V and J ends, which lost 5 bases and 6 bases, there was a span of 8 bases. The CDR3 totals 10 residues.

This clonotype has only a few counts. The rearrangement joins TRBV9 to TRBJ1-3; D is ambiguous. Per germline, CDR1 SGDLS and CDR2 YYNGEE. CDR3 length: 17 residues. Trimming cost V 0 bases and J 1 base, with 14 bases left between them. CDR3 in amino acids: CASSVEWRVFSGNTIYF. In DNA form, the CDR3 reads TGTGCCAGCAGCGTAGAATGGAGGGTCTTTTCTGGAAACACCATATATTTT.

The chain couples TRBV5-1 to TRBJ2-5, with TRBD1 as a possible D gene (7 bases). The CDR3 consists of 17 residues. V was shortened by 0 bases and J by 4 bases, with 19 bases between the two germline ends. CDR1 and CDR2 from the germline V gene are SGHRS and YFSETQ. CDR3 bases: TGCGCCAGCAGCTTGGACAGGGGAAGCGGAGGGGCAGAGACCCAGTACTTC. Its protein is CASSLDRGSGGAETQYF. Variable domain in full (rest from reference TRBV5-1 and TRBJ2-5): KAGVTQTPRYLIKTRGQQVTLSCSPISGHRSVSWYQQTPGQGLQFLFEYFSETQRNKGNFPGRFSGRQFSNSRSEMNVSTLELGDSALYLCASSLDRGSGGAETQYFGPGTRLLVL.